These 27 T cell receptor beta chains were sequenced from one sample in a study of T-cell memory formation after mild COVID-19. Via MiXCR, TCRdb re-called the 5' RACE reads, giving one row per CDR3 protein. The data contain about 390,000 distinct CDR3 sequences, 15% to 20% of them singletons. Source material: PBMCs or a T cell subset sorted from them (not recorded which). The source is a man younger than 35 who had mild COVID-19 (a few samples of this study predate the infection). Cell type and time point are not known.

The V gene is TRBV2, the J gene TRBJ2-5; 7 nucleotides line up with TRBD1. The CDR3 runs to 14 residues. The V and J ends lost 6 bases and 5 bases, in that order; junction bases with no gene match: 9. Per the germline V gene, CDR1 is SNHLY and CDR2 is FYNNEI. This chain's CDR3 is CASRRTQQGETQYF. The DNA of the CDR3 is TGTGCCAGCAGGCGGACCCAACAGGGGGAGACCCAGTACTTC.

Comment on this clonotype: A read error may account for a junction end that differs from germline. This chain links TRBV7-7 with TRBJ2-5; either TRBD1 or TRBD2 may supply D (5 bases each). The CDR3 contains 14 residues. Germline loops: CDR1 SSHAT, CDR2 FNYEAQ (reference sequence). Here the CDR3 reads CASTRGRMEETQYF. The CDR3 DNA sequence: TGTGCTAGCACCCGGGGACGGATGGAAGAGACCCAGTACTTC.

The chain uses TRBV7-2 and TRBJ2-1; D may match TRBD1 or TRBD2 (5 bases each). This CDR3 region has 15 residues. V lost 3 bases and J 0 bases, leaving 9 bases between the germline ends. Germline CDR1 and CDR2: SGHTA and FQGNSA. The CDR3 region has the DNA TGTGCCAGCAGCTTTATTGGGACCTCCTACAATGAGCAGTTCTTC. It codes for CASSFIGTSYNEQFF.

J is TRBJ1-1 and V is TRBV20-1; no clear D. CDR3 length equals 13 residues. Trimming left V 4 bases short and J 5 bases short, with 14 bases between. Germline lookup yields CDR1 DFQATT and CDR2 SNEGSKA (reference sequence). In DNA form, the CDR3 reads TGCAGTGCTATTCCGGAGGAGGGAACTGAAGCTTTCTTT. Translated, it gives CSAIPEEGTEAFF.

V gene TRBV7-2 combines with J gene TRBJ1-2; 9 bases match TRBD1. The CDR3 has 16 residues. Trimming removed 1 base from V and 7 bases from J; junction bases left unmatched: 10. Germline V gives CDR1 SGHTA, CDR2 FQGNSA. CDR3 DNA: TGTGCCAGCAGCTTAGTGTCCAGGGGACAGGGACGTGGCTACACCTTC. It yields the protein CASSLVSRGQGRGYTF. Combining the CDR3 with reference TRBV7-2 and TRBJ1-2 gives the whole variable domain GAGVSQSPSNKVTEKGKDVELRCDPISGHTALYWYRQSLGQGLEFLIYFQGNSAPDKSGLPSDRFSAERTGGSVSTLTIQRTQQEDSAVYLCASSLVSRGQGRGYTFGSGTRLTVV.

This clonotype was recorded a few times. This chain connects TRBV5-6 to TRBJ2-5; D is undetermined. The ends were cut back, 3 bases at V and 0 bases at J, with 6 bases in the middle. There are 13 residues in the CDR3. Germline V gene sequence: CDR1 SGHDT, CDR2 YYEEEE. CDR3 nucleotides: TGTGCCAGCAGCTCCCGGTACCAAGAGACCCAGTACTTC. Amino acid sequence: CASSSRYQETQYF.

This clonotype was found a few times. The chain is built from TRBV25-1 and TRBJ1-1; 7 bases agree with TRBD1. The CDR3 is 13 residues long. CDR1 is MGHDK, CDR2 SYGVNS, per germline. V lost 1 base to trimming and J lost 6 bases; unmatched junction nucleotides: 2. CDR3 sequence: CASSESTGAEAFF. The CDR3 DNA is TGTGCCAGCAGTGAATCAACAGGGGCTGAAGCTTTCTTT.

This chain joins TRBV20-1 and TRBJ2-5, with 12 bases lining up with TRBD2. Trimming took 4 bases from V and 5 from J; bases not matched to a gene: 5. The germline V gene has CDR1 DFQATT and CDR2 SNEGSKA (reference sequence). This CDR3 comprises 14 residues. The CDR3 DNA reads TGCAGTGCTACGGGACTAGCGGGCGAGGAGACCCAGTACTTC. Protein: CSATGLAGEETQYF.

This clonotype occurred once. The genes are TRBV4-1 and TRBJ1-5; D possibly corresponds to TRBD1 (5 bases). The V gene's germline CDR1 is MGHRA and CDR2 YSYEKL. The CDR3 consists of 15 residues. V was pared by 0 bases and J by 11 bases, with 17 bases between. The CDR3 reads CASSQEQASLSAQHF. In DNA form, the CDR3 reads TGCGCCAGCAGCCAAGAACAGGCATCTCTATCAGCCCAGCATTTT.

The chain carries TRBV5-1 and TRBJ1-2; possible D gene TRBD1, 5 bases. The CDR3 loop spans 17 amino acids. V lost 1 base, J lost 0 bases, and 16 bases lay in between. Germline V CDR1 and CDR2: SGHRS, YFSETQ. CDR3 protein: CASSLMQAGPTNYGYTF. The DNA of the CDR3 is TGCGCCAGCAGCTTGATGCAGGCGGGACCTACTAACTATGGCTACACCTTC.

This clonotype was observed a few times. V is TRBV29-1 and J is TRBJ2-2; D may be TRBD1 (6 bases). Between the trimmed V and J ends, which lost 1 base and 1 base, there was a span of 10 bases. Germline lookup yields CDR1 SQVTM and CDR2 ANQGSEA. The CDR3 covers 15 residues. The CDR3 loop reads CSVEVRGQNTGELFF. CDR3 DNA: TGCAGCGTTGAAGTTCGGGGACAGAACACCGGGGAGCTGTTTTTT.

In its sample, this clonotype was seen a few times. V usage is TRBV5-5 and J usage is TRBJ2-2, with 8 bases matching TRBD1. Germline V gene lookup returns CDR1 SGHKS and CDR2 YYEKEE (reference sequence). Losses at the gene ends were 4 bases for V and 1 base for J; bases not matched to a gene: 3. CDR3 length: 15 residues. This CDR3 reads CASSRGQENTGELFF. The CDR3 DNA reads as TGTGCCAGCAGCCGGGGACAGGAGAACACCGGGGAGCTGTTTTTT.

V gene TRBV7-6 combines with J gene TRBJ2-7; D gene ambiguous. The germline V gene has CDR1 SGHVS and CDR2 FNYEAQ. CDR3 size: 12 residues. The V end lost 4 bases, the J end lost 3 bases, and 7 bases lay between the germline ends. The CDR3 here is CASSSLNYEQYF. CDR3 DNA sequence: TGTGCCAGCAGCTCCCTAAACTACGAGCAGTACTTC.

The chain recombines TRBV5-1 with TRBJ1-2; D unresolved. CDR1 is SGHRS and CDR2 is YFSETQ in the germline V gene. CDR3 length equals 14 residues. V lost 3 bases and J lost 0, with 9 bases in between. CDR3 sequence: CASSSPASNYGYTF. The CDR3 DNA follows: TGCGCCAGCAGCTCTCCGGCCTCTAACTATGGCTACACCTTC.

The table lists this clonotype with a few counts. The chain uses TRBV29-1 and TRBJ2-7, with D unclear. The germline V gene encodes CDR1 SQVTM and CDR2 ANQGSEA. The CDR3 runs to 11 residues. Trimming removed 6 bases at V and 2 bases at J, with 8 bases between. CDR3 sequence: CSVGIPYEQYF. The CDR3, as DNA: TGCAGCGTGGGGATTCCCTACGAGCAGTACTTC.

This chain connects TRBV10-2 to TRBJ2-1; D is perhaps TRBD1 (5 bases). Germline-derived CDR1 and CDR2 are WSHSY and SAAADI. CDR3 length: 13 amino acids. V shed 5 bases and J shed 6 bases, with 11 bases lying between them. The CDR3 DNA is TGCGCCAGCAGTAGGGCAGGGTCCAATGAGCAGTTCTTC. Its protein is CASSRAGSNEQFF.

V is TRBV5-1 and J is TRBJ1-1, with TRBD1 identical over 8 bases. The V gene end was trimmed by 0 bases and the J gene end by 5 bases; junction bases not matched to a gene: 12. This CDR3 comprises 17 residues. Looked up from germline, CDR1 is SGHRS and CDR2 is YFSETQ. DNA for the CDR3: TGCGCCAGCAGCTTGGGAAAGTGGGTCAGGGGGCGAACTGAAGCTTTCTTT. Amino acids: CASSLGKWVRGRTEAFF.

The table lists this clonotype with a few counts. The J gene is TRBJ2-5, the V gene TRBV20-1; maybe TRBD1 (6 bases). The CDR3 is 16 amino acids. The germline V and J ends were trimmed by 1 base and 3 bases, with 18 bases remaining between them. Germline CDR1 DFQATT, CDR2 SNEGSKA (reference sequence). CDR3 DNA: TGCAGTGCTAGAGTCTACCCAGGGGAAGGTGAAGAGACCCAGTACTTC. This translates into CSARVYPGEGEETQYF.

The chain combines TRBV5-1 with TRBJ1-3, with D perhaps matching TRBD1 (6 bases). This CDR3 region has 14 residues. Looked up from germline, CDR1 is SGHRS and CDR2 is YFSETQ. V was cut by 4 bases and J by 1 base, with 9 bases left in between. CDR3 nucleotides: TGCGCCAGCAGCACCGACAGGTCTGGAAACACCATATATTTT. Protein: CASSTDRSGNTIYF.

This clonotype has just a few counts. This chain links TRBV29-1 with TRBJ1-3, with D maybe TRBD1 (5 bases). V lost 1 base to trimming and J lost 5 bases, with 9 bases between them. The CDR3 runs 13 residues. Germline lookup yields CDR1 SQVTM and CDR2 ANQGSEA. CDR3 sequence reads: CSVEGTGRNTIYF. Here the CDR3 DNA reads TGCAGCGTTGAAGGCACAGGAAGAAACACCATATATTTT.

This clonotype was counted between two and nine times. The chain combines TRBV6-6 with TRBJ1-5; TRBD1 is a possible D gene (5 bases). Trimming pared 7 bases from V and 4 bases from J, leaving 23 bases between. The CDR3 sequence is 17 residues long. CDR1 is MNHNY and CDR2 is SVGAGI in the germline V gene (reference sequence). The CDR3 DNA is TGTGCCAGCACCCTCGACAGATACGCGTTGTGGAATCAGCCCCAGCATTTT. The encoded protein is CASTLDRYALWNQPQHF.

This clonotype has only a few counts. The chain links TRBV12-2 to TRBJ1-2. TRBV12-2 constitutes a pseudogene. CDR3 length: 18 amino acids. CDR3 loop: CASRLIIQMRGTRCGYTF. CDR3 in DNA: TGTGCAAGTCGCTTAATTATCCAGATGCGTGGAACGAGGTGCGGCTACACCTTC.

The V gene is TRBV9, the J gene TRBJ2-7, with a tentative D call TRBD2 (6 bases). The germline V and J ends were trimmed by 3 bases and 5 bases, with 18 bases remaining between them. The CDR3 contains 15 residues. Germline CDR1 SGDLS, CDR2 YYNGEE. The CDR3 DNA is TGTGCCAGCAGCGAGGGAATGGGGGGTTTTAACGAGCAGTACTTC. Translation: CASSEGMGGFNEQYF.

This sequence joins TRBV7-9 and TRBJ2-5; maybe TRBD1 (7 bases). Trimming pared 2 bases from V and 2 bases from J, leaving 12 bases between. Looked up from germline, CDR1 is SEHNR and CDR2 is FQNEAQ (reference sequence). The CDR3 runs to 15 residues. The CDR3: CASSLPRDSQETQYF. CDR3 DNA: TGTGCCAGCAGCTTACCGCGGGACAGTCAAGAGACCCAGTACTTC.

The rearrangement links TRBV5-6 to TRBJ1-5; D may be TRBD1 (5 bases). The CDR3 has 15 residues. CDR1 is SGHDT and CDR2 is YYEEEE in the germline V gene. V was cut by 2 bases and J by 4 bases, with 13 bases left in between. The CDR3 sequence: CASSLFKRGNQPQHF. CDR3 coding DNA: TGTGCCAGCAGCTTATTTAAGAGGGGAAATCAGCCCCAGCATTTT.

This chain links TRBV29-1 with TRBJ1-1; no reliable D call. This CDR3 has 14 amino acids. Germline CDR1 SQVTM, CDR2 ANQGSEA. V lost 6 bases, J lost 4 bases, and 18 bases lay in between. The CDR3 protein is CSVTSTLGGTEAFF. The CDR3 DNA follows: TGCAGCGTCACTTCGACCCTGGGTGGCACTGAAGCTTTCTTT. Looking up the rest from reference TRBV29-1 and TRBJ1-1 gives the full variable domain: SAVISQKPSRDICQRGTSLTIQCQVDSQVTMMFWYRQQPGQSLTLIATANQGSEATYESGFVIDKFPISRPNLTFSTLTVSNMSPEDSSIYLCSVTSTLGGTEAFFGQGTRLTVV.

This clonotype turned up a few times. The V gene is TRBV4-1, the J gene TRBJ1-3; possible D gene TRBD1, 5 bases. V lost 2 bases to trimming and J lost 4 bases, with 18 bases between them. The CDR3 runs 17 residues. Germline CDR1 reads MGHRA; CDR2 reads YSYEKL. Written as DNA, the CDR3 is TGCGCCAGCAGCCAATCTTTGGGCAGGGAAAAAGGAAACACCATATATTTT. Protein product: CASSQSLGREKGNTIYF.